The 32 T cell receptor beta chains in this list originate from one sample, sequenced in a study of Ad26.COV2.S vaccination and SARS-CoV-2 variants. Stated treatment: some 20 received Ad26.COV2.S at low or high dose, single or two shots; 5 received placebo; per-sample allocation not given. Day 63 after the first vaccine or placebo injection was the time point for sampling. Method: immunoSEQ multiplex PCR; TCRdb's copy keeps in-frame clones and lacks some. The table has roughly 270,000 clones, over 75% seen once; the top ten hold around 3%. The sequencing used peripheral blood, collected in a trial of Ad26.COV2.S vaccine versus placebo. The receptors derive from a person between 18 and 65 years old who received the Ad26.COV2.S COVID-19 vaccine or a placebo.

J is TRBJ1-1 and V is TRBV7-9; no clear D gene. The ends were cut back, 3 bases at V and 0 bases at J, with 23 bases in the middle. The germline V gene has CDR1 SEHNR and CDR2 FQNEAQ (reference sequence). This CDR3 is 19 amino acids long. The CDR3 sequence is CASSLVGFRAFFLNTEAFF. CDR3 bases: TGTGCCAGCAGCTTGGTCGGTTTTCGGGCTTTCTTCTTGAACACTGAAGCTTTCTTT.

This chain links TRBV18 with TRBJ2-3, with 7 bases that match TRBD1. The CDR3 consists of 16 residues. The V segment lost 3 bases and the J segment 1 base; nucleotides outside the gene matches: 7. Looked up from germline, CDR1 is KGHSH and CDR2 is LQKENI. The CDR3: CASSPQTGSGTDTQYF. In nucleotides, the CDR3 is TGTGCCAGCTCACCCCAGACAGGGAGTGGCACAGATACGCAGTATTTT.

The CDR3 DNA reads TGTGCCAGCAGCCTTCAGGGGGCTGATCAGCCCCAGCATTTT. Translating it yields CASSLQGADQPQHF. The chain recombines TRBV3-1 (or the pseudogene TRBV3-2) with TRBJ1-5; TRBD1 matches at 8 bases. This CDR3 has 14 amino acids. The germline gives CDR1 LGHDT, CDR2 YNNKEL (reference sequence). J was trimmed by 5 bases and V by 4 bases; bases with no gene match: 4.

The rearrangement links TRBV19 to TRBJ1-2; 9 bases fit TRBD1. V trimming: 8 bases; J trimming: 4 bases; junction bases outside the gene matches: 8. This CDR3 has 14 residues. Germline V gene sequence: CDR1 LNHDA, CDR2 SQIVND (reference sequence). CDR3 coding DNA: TGTGCCAGTGGCCACAGGGGGCAAGGCTATGGCTACACCTTC. Encoded protein: CASGHRGQGYGYTF.

This clone was counted once. J is TRBJ1-2 and V is TRBV7-2; D is perhaps TRBD1 (6 bases). This CDR3 is built from 15 residues. V lost 2 bases, J lost 13 bases, and 23 bases lay in between. CDR1 is SGHTA, CDR2 FQGNSA, per germline. The CDR3 bases are TGTGCCAGCAGCTTAAGTGGGGACACGGACTTTGCGAGCACCTTC. Residues: CASSLSGDTDFASTF.

J is TRBJ2-2 and V is TRBV10-3, with D possibly matching TRBD1 (5 bases). The V end was cut by 4 bases, the J end by 0 bases, with 9 bases between. The CDR3 sequence is 15 residues long. Germline V gene sequence: CDR1 ENHRY, CDR2 SYGVKD. CDR3 region: CAISVAGPNTGELFF. The CDR3, as DNA: TGTGCCATCAGTGTCGCAGGGCCGAACACCGGGGAGCTGTTTTTT.

The rearrangement joins TRBV18 to TRBJ1-1; TRBD1 matches at 8 bases. V lost 3 bases to trimming and J lost 3 bases; unmatched junction nucleotides: 3. CDR3 length: 14 residues. Germline V lookup: CDR1 KGHSH, CDR2 LQKENI. This chain's CDR3 is CASSPSGGYTEAFF. CDR3 coding DNA: TGTGCCAGCTCACCGTCAGGGGGCTACACTGAAGCTTTCTTT. The variable domain in full, with the rest retrieved from reference TRBV18 and TRBJ1-1, is NAGVMQNPRHLVRRRGQEARLRCSPMKGHSHVYWYRQLPEEGLKFMVYLQKENIIDESGMPKERFSAEFPKEGPSILRIQQVVRGDSAAYFCASSPSGGYTEAFFGQGTRLTVV.

The chain is built from TRBV5-1 and TRBJ2-7; D not certain. The CDR3 loop spans 14 amino acids. With 3 bases removed from V and 0 bases from J, the gap between germline ends came to 10 bases. Germline V gene sequence: CDR1 SGHRS, CDR2 YFSETQ. The chain's CDR3 is CASSSRTDSYEQYF. In nucleotides, the CDR3 is TGCGCCAGCAGCTCCCGGACCGACTCCTACGAGCAGTACTTC.

The chain couples TRBV5-1 to TRBJ2-2, with 10 bases that match TRBD2. This CDR3 region has 15 residues. CDR1 is SGHRS and CDR2 is YFSETQ in the germline V gene. J lost 7 bases, V lost 7 bases, and 10 bases had no gene match. Here the CDR3 DNA reads TGCGCCAGCCGCACTAGCGGGAATGATGGCGGGGAGCTGTTTTTT. Its translation: CASRTSGNDGGELFF.

The chain recombines TRBV9 with TRBJ2-3; D is unclear. Trimming left V 3 bases short and J 0 bases short, with 14 bases between. The CDR3 runs to 16 residues. Germline V gene sequence: CDR1 SGDLS, CDR2 YYNGEE. Here the CDR3 reads CASSGALGTSTDTQYF. CDR3 DNA: TGTGCCAGCAGCGGGGCCCTAGGTACTAGCACAGATACGCAGTATTTT.

The genes are TRBV13 and TRBJ1-1; D call uncertain. This CDR3 region has 13 residues. Germline CDR1 and CDR2: PRHDT and FYEKMQ (reference sequence). The ends were cut back, 0 bases at V and 0 bases at J, with 2 bases in the middle. In DNA form, the CDR3 reads TGTGCCAGCAGCTTAGGGCTGAACACTGAAGCTTTCTTT. Encoded protein: CASSLGLNTEAFF.

The V gene is TRBV7-9, the J gene TRBJ2-1, with 8 positions matching TRBD1. CDR1 is SEHNR and CDR2 is FQNEAQ in the germline V gene (reference sequence). The junction had 6 bases not matched to a gene; V was cut back by 5 bases and J by 6 bases. The CDR3 runs to 14 residues. DNA for the CDR3: TGTGCCAGCAGCACACGACAGGGGCTCAATGAGCAGTTCTTC. Amino acids: CASSTRQGLNEQFF.

The chain employs TRBV7-2 and TRBJ1-2, with D possibly being TRBD1 (6 bases). CDR3 length: 12 residues. Germline CDR1 SGHTA, CDR2 FQGNSA. With 5 bases removed from V and 8 bases from J, the gap between germline ends came to 12 bases. The CDR3 reads CASSPNRVGYTF. DNA for the CDR3: TGTGCCAGCAGCCCTAACAGGGTCGGCTACACCTTC. The complete variable domain, with remaining parts taken from reference TRBV7-2 and TRBJ1-2, reads GAGVSQSPSNKVTEKGKDVELRCDPISGHTALYWYRQSLGQGLEFLIYFQGNSAPDKSGLPSDRFSAERTGGSVSTLTIQRTQQEDSAVYLCASSPNRVGYTFGSGTRLTVV.

V is TRBV19 and J is TRBJ2-2; a possible D gene is TRBD1 (6 bases). CDR3 size: 16 residues. Germline assignment: CDR1 LNHDA and CDR2 SQIVND (reference sequence). The germline V and J ends were trimmed by 1 base and 1 base, with 10 bases remaining between them. The CDR3 nucleotides read TGTGCCAGTAGTATAGTGGACAGTCGGAACACCGGGGAGCTGTTTTTT. Its translation: CASSIVDSRNTGELFF. The variable domain in full, with the rest retrieved from reference TRBV19 and TRBJ2-2, is DGGITQSPKYLFRKEGQNVTLSCEQNLNHDAMYWYRQDPGQGLRLIYYSQIVNDFQKGDIAEGYSVSREKKESFPLTVTSAQKNPTAFYLCASSIVDSRNTGELFFGEGSRLTVL.

V gene TRBV11-3 combines with J gene TRBJ2-1; 9 bases fit TRBD2. Germline CDR1 is SGHNT and CDR2 is YENEEA. The CDR3 contains 14 residues. V dropped 3 bases and J dropped 8; count of bases not matched to a gene: 5. CDR3 DNA: TGTGCCAGCAGCTTTAGCGGGAGTGAATATGAGCAGTTCTTC. Its translation is CASSFSGSEYEQFF.

CDR3 coding DNA: TGTGCCAGCAGCTTGGTCCCTCAATTGGCCTACAATGAGCAGTTCTTC. Translated: CASSLVPQLAYNEQFF. This chain uses TRBV5-5 with TRBJ2-1; D uncertain. Germline loops: CDR1 SGHKS, CDR2 YYEKEE (reference sequence). V lost 0 bases and J lost 2, with 12 bases in between. There are 16 residues in the CDR3.

The CDR3 DNA is TGTGCCAGCAGTTCCCCCCCCGGAGGGAGGGGAAGCGGCTACACCTTC. This sequence encodes CASSSPPGGRGSGYTF. The V gene is TRBV6-2 or TRBV6-3, the J gene TRBJ1-2, with D tentatively TRBD1 (5 bases). Germline CDR1 MNHEY, CDR2 SVGEGT. CDR3 length equals 16 residues. V lost 4 bases, J lost 8 bases, and 23 bases lay in between.

The V and J genes are TRBV2 and TRBJ1-1, with D tentatively TRBD1 (5 bases). The CDR3 contains 13 residues. Germline assignment: CDR1 SNHLY and CDR2 FYNNEI. Between the trimmed V and J ends, which lost 5 bases and 6 bases, there was a span of 13 bases. The CDR3 sequence is CASSMTVGAEAFF. CDR3 sequence (DNA): TGTGCCAGCAGTATGACGGTGGGGGCTGAAGCTTTCTTT.

The CDR3: CASTLPGLREQYF. CDR3 nucleotides: TGTGCCAGCACCCTGCCGGGTTTGAGGGAGCAGTACTTC. The rearrangement uses TRBV28 and TRBJ2-7, with D hard to call. The CDR3 runs 13 residues. Germline V lookup: CDR1 MDHEN, CDR2 SYDVKM. With 7 bases removed from V and 7 bases from J, the gap between germline ends came to 17 bases. The full variable domain, its missing parts supplied by reference TRBV28 and TRBJ2-7, is DVKVTQSSRYLVKRTGEKVFLECVQDMDHENMFWYRQDPGLGLRLIYFSYDVKMKEKGDIPEGYSVSREKKERFSLILESASTNQTSMYLCASTLPGLREQYFGPGTRLTVT.

J is TRBJ1-1 and V is TRBV6-5; D may be TRBD1 (5 bases). The CDR3 contains 14 residues. V was shortened by 9 bases and J by 1 base, with 15 bases between the two germline ends. CDR1 and CDR2 from the germline V gene are MNHEY and SVGAGI. In DNA, the CDR3 is TGTGCCAGTAAAATGGGGCCGCAGAACACTGAAGCTTTCTTT. Its protein product is CASKMGPQNTEAFF.

This clone came up once. The chain carries TRBV29-1 and TRBJ1-4; D may be TRBD1 (5 bases). The CDR3 spans 15 residues. The V gene lost 7 bases and the J gene lost 0 bases, with 15 bases spanning the gap. The V gene's germline CDR1 is SQVTM and CDR2 ANQGSEA. CDR3 in DNA: TGCAGCGCGCAAGCCGGGGCAGCAACTAATGAAAAACTGTTTTTT. Encoded protein: CSAQAGAATNEKLFF.

The V gene is TRBV27, the J gene TRBJ1-2, with 10 bases aligning to TRBD1. The V gene end was trimmed by 5 bases and the J gene end by 6 bases; junction bases not matched to a gene: 3. The CDR3 loop spans 13 amino acids. Germline V lookup: CDR1 MNHEY, CDR2 SMNVEV (reference sequence). CDR3 loop: CASSQGTGDGYTF. In nucleotides, the CDR3 is TGTGCCAGCAGTCAGGGGACAGGGGATGGCTACACCTTC.

The chain is built from TRBV5-1 and TRBJ1-1; 9 bases align to TRBD1. With 0 bases clipped from V and 0 bases from J, the junction kept 6 bases outside the gene matches. Germline V CDR1 and CDR2: SGHRS, YFSETQ. This CDR3 is built from 17 residues. Written as DNA, the CDR3 is TGCGCCAGCAGCTTGGCTACGACAGGGGGGATGAACACTGAAGCTTTCTTT. Its translation: CASSLATTGGMNTEAFF.

This chain joins TRBV30 and TRBJ1-5; D may be TRBD1 (5 bases). The germline CDR1 and CDR2 sequences are GTSNPN and SVGIG (reference sequence). The CDR3 runs 14 residues. V gave up 3 bases and J gave up 0 bases, with 9 bases separating them. The CDR3 DNA reads TGTGCCTGGAGCCGGGGGGGTAGCAATCAGCCCCAGCATTTT. This translates into CAWSRGGSNQPQHF.

The count of this clone is one. The CDR3 sequence: CASSQESGPLRKLFF. The CDR3 bases are TGCGCCAGCAGCCAAGAATCTGGACCCCTACGAAAACTGTTTTTT. The chain recombines TRBV4-1 with TRBJ1-4; no firm D call. The germline V gene has CDR1 MGHRA and CDR2 YSYEKL. The CDR3 is made up of 15 amino acids. V dropped 0 bases and J dropped 10 bases, with 15 bases sitting between them.

This chain uses TRBV5-5 with TRBJ2-7; possibly TRBD2 for D (6 bases). Germline lookup yields CDR1 SGHKS and CDR2 YYEKEE (reference sequence). Deletions cut 0 bases from V and 2 bases from J, with 15 bases between. The CDR3 is made up of 16 amino acids. In nucleotides, the CDR3 is TGTGCCAGCAGCTTGGCCGAACTAGCAGTGACCTACGAGCAGTACTTC. This translates into CASSLAELAVTYEQYF.

This chain uses TRBV7-3 with TRBJ1-1; 7 bases map to TRBD1. Germline V gene lookup returns CDR1 SGHTA and CDR2 FQGTGA. The V gene end was trimmed by 5 bases and the J gene end by 3 bases; junction bases not matched to a gene: 9. The CDR3 extends over 15 amino acids. CDR3 sequence (DNA): TGTGCCAGCAGCGTCCTCACAGGGGAAGACACTGAAGCTTTCTTT. This gives the protein CASSVLTGEDTEAFF.

V is TRBV28 and J is TRBJ1-2; D possibly corresponds to TRBD1 (5 bases). The V end lost 8 bases, the J end lost 2 bases, and 9 bases lay between the germline ends. The V gene's germline CDR1 is MDHEN and CDR2 SYDVKM. The CDR3 is 12 amino acids. CDR3 coding DNA: TGTGCCAGCTCGAGGACAAACTATGGCTACACCTTC. This encodes CASSRTNYGYTF.

The chain joins TRBV27 to TRBJ1-5; 7 nucleotides match TRBD1. This CDR3 region has 19 residues. The V and J ends lost 3 bases and 2 bases, in that order; junction bases with no gene match: 16. Germline CDR1 reads MNHEY; CDR2 reads SMNVEV (reference sequence). The CDR3 sequence is CASSFLPPSQGDGNQPQHF. CDR3 in DNA: TGTGCCAGCAGTTTTCTCCCCCCCTCCCAGGGGGACGGCAATCAGCCCCAGCATTTT.

The genes are TRBV7-9 and TRBJ2-3, with 10 bases lining up with TRBD2. Germline V gene data show CDR1 as SEHNR and CDR2 as FQNEAQ (reference sequence). V lost 5 bases, J lost 6 bases, and 14 bases stayed unmatched. CDR3 length equals 17 residues. CDR3 sequence: CASSPPGLAGAQDTQYF. Here the CDR3 DNA reads TGTGCCAGCAGCCCTCCAGGGCTAGCGGGGGCCCAGGATACGCAGTATTTT.

The V and J genes are TRBV5-4 and TRBJ1-1, with D possibly matching TRBD1 (6 bases). The germline gives CDR1 SGHNT, CDR2 YYREEE (reference sequence). V was cut by 10 bases and J by 5 bases, with 18 bases left in between. The CDR3 totals 13 residues. The CDR3 region is CAQQLRGATEAFF. The CDR3 coding sequence is TGTGCCCAGCAGCTGAGGGGGGCAACTGAAGCTTTCTTT.

This rearrangement joins TRBV19 to TRBJ1-2; D remains ambiguous. The CDR3 has 13 amino acids. Germline lookup yields CDR1 LNHDA and CDR2 SQIVND (reference sequence). V dropped 2 bases and J dropped 8 bases, with 12 bases sitting between them. CDR3 protein: CASSIREAAGYTF. CDR3 in DNA: TGTGCCAGTAGTATAAGGGAGGCGGCCGGCTACACCTTC.